Listed here are 15 T cell receptor delta chains from one sample, sequenced in a study of γδ T cells in repeated Plasmodium falciparum infection. Gammadelta T cells were flow-sorted from PBMC into Vgamma9/Vdelta2+ and Vdelta2-negative populations for bulk analysis. TCRdb re-called clones from the multiplex PCR reads using CATT. The sample has over 45,000 delta-chain clones, 1.6% seen once. The material sequenced was gamma-delta T cells from blood. These receptors were taken from a pool of human donors (malaria-infected and uninfected, not separated).

This clone was detected ten times or more. This sequence joins TRDV1 and TRDJ1, with 7 bases aligning to TRDD3. As TCRdb names no J gene, one was assigned here on the basis of a DNA match to germline. There are 22 residues in the CDR3. The junction had 22 bases not matched to a gene; V was cut back by 0 bases and J by 0 bases. Germline-derived CDR1 and CDR2 are TSWWSYY and QGS. The DNA for the CDR3 is TGTGCTCTTGGGGAACTGGGATCAAGTCGTACTGTAGGATACGTCGACACCGATAAACTCATCTTT. Its translation: CALGELGSSRTVGYVDTDKLIF.

As to this clone: This sequence is one base from a far larger clone and is likely a read error. Other DNA sequences within the sample encode an identical CDR3. This rearrangement joins TRDV1 to TRDJ1; tentative D call: TRDD3 (6 bases). CDR1 and CDR2 (germline): TSWWSYY, QGS. The CDR3 spans 23 residues. The CDR3 coding sequence is TGTGCCCTGGGAAAAACGCCTCACCAAAATGTCCTGGGGAAGTTGAAGTACACCGATAAACTCATCTTT. Translation: CALGKTPHQNVLGKLKYTDKLIF.

With regard to this clone: With only one base between it and a far larger clone, this is likely a read error. Different DNA sequences within this sample yield the same CDR3. No J gene call was made, and the V gene is TRDV2; TRDD3, the table's D call, lacks a check against the DNA. Germline V gene lookup returns CDR1 GEAIGNYY and CDR2 EKD. The CDR3 loop spans 19 amino acids. CDR3 amino acids: CACDPLGVLGDTDIDKLIF. The DNA for the CDR3 is TGTGCCTGTGACCCTCTTGGAGTACTGGGGGATACCGACATCGATAAACTCATCTTC.

In the case of this clone: TCRdb has a much larger clone's protein, which differs at residue 7 from the translation of this DNA, likely because of a read error; what is shown is the protein translated from the DNA. The chain couples TRDV1 to TRDJ1, with a tentative D call TRDD2 (5 bases). The J gene was not available in TCRdb and was assigned here by matching the DNA to germline segments. The ends were cut back, 6 bases at V and 0 bases at J, with 17 bases in the middle. The CDR3 contains 16 residues. Germline CDR1 is TSWWSYY and CDR2 is QGS. The CDR3 here is CALGVDLPPNTDKLIF. The CDR3 DNA sequence: TGTGCTCTTGGCGTGGACCTCCCTCCTAACACCGATAAACTCATCTTT.

This clone was seen many times. This DNA's translation and the protein TCRdb lists, from a much larger clone, do not match at residue 8, likely due to a read error; the protein shown is translated from the DNA. The chain has TRDV2 and TRDJ1; the D gene is possibly TRDD3 (6 bases). The J gene, not given by TCRdb, was assigned here from a germline match of the nucleotide sequence. CDR3 length: 15 amino acids. The V end was cut by 5 bases, the J end by 0 bases, with 15 bases between. The germline V gene encodes CDR1 GEAIGNYY and CDR2 EKD. CDR3 sequence (DNA): TGTGCCTGTGTAGGTCTGGGGAACAACACCGATAAACTCATCTTT. It encodes CACVGLGNNTDKLIF.

This chain links TRAV29/DV5 with TRDJ1; TRDD3 matches at 10 bases. TCRdb offers no J gene call, so here the DNA was matched to germline to obtain one. The CDR3 sequence is 19 residues long. The V gene end was trimmed by 2 bases and the J gene end by 4 bases; junction bases not matched to a gene: 20. CDR1 and CDR2 (germline): NSMFDY, ISSIKDK. CDR3 in DNA: TGTGCAGCAAGGGCTATGGGATTACAGGACTCTGGGGGATACGATAAACTCATCTTT. Protein: CAARAMGLQDSGGYDKLIF.

As concerns this clone: The protein recorded in TCRdb matches a much larger clone and deviates from this DNA's translation at residue 18, suggesting a read error; the protein here is obtained by translating the DNA. The chain links TRDV1 to TRDJ1; D is possibly TRDD3 (6 bases). TCRdb does not report a J gene; here it was assigned by matching the DNA to germline references. This CDR3 has 22 residues. Germline CDR1 reads TSWWSYY; CDR2 reads QGS. The CDR3 here is CALGDGRVSGFSGEPYTGKLIF. The CDR3 DNA reads TGTGCTCTTGGGGATGGTAGAGTCTCGGGGTTCTCGGGGGAACCTTACACCGGTAAACTCATCTTT.

Regarding this clone: A far larger clone is a single base away, which makes a read error likely. This same CDR3 is encoded by further DNA sequences in the sample. No J gene was assigned, while the V gene was called as TRDV1; TRDD3 is taken as the D call from the table, unchecked against the DNA. In germline, CDR1 is TSWWSYY, CDR2 QGS. The CDR3 has 26 amino acids. The chain's CDR3 is CALGELDWLGNFLRTGGTRYTDKLIF. The CDR3 region has the DNA TGTGCTCTTGGGGAACTAGATTGGTTGGGGAACTTCCTACGTACTGGGGGGACTCGGTACACCGATAAACTCATCTTC.

This clone has a handful of counts. A far larger clone is one nucleotide away, so this likely arose from a read error. Other DNA variants within this sample encode the same CDR3. The chain uses TRDV1 and TRDJ1, with D maybe TRDD3 (6 bases). Germline-derived CDR1 and CDR2 are TSWWSYY and QGS. The CDR3 extends over 25 amino acids. The germline V and J ends were trimmed by 2 bases and 3 bases, with 43 bases remaining between them. The CDR3 spells CALGEVPKRSPRIMGDTRPSDKLIF. Written as DNA, the CDR3 is TGTGCTCTTGGGGAAGTGCCTAAACGGAGTCCCCGGATCATGGGCGATACGCGTCCATCCGATAAACTCATCTTT.

This clone turned up a few times. TCRdb's entry gives the protein of a much larger clone, which mismatches this DNA's translation at residue 5, likely from a read error; the protein reported here is translated from the DNA. The chain is built from TRDV2 and TRDJ1; 13 nucleotides match TRDD3. The J gene was not available in TCRdb and was assigned here by matching the DNA to germline segments. Germline values: CDR1 GEAIGNYY, CDR2 EKD. The CDR3 loop spans 22 amino acids. Trimming took 3 bases from V and 0 from J; bases not matched to a gene: 21. The CDR3 DNA follows: TGTGCCTGTGACTCCCCCCTAAAAATCTCAACTGGGGGATACGGGGACACCGATAAACTCATCTTT. This sequence encodes CACDSPLKISTGGYGDTDKLIF.

This clone was seen only a few times. The gene calls are TRDV1 and TRDJ1, with 9 bases matching TRDD3. Because TCRdb records no J gene, it was assigned here through a match of the DNA to germline. CDR1 is TSWWSYY, CDR2 QGS, per germline. The CDR3 has 23 residues. V shed 1 base, J shed 0 bases, and the junction held 24 bases outside the gene matches. The CDR3, as DNA: TGTGCTCTTGGGGAACCCCTAGGGCGGTACTGGGGGAAACCTCGGGGATACACCGATAAACTCATCTTT. The encoded protein is CALGEPLGRYWGKPRGYTDKLIF.

By proportion, this clone is medium-sized. Other DNA sequences from this sample encode an identical CDR3 as well. The chain is built from TRDV1 and TRDJ1; D unclear. Germline values: CDR1 TSWWSYY, CDR2 QGS. V lost 0 bases and J 3 bases, leaving 23 bases between the germline ends. The CDR3 has 19 amino acids. CDR3 in amino acids: CALGELVGIGRKQADKLIF. In nucleotides, the CDR3 is TGTGCTCTTGGGGAACTAGTTGGTATTGGGCGGAAACAAGCCGATAAACTCATCTTT.

Comment on this clone: TCRdb records a much larger clone's protein for this DNA, with a difference at residue 5 that likely arises from a read error; the protein given is the translation of the DNA. V is TRDV1 and J is TRDJ1; D is unresolved. As TCRdb names no J gene, one was assigned here on the basis of a DNA match to germline. This CDR3 contains 19 residues. Germline V CDR1 and CDR2: TSWWSYY, QGS. Deletions cut 4 bases from V and 0 bases from J, with 24 bases between. CDR3 amino acids: CALGGLPVYGFRNTDKLIF. The CDR3, as DNA: TGTGCTCTTGGGGGACTGCCGGTCTACGGTTTCCGGAACACCGATAAACTCATCTTT.

With respect to this clone: The protein held in TCRdb is that of a much larger clone and does not match this DNA's translation at residue 14, likely because of a read error; the protein shown is translated from the DNA. CDR3 in amino acids: CALGELSGGYATDADKLIF. The DNA of the CDR3 is TGTGCTCTTGGGGAACTATCTGGGGGATACGCGACTGACGCCGATAAACTCATCTTT. The chain carries TRDV1 and TRDJ1, with TRDD3 matching over 12 bases. The V segment lost 0 bases and the J segment 3 bases; nucleotides outside the gene matches: 11. Germline V gives CDR1 TSWWSYY, CDR2 QGS. This CDR3 is 19 amino acids long.

A note on this clone: This is likely an artifact of a read error, given a far larger clone one base away. Other nucleotide sequences in the sample specify the same CDR3. The chain employs TRDV1 and TRDJ1; 9 bases map to TRDD3. The J segment lost 0 bases and the V segment lost 1 base, leaving 18 bases of the junction unmatched. Germline lookup yields CDR1 TSWWSYY and CDR2 QGS. This CDR3 region has 21 residues. Here the CDR3 reads CALGEPEPRVLGEFYTDKLIF. The CDR3 coding sequence is TGTGCTCTTGGGGAACCGGAGCCCCGCGTACTGGGGGAATTTTACACCGATAAACTCATCTTT.